This is a list of T cell receptor beta chains from one sample in a study of pediatric ulcerative colitis. Profiling relied on immunoSEQ multiplex PCR, and the TCRdb table lists in-frame clones only, not all of them. This sample has about 16,000 clones, with about 80% found just once. Sequencing was done on a sample of gut tissue. Every receptor here comes from a boy younger than 18 who was a control in a study of pediatric ulcerative colitis. Both conserved end residues are part of each CDR3. D genes are given only for firm matches. Clone size appears in some rows only: once, few, many, or a class for an expanded clone.

CDR3 protein,CDR3 DNA,clone size,V gene,D gene,J gene
CASSGGGFGGYTF,TGTGCCAGCAGTGGAGGGGGCTTTGGGGGCTACACTTTC,.,TRBV2,TRBD1,TRBJ1-2
CASSITSGSYEQYF,TGTGCCAGTAGTATTACCAGCGGTTCCTACGAGCAGTACTTC,.,TRBV19,.,TRBJ2-7
CASSLNKGAETQYF,TGTGCCAGCAGCTTAAACAAAGGGGCTGAGACCCAGTACTTC,.,TRBV7-3,.,TRBJ2-5
CASSLSGPSPYGYTF,TGTGCCAGCAGCTTATCAGGACCTTCTCCCTATGGCTACACCTTC,.,TRBV11-2,.,TRBJ1-2
CAWSRTGLDTEAFF,TGTGCCTGGAGCAGGACAGGGCTGGACACTGAAGCTTTCTTT,.,TRBV30,TRBD1,TRBJ1-1
CASSTDPAISYEQYF,TGTGCCAGTAGTACCGACCCAGCAATCTCCTACGAGCAGTACTTC,.,TRBV19,.,TRBJ2-7
CASSLVSQGNYNEQFF,TGTGCCAGCAGCTTAGTTTCGCAGGGAAACTACAATGAGCAGTTCTTC,once,TRBV7-2,.,TRBJ2-1
CSARYNEQFF,TGCAGCGCCCGATACAATGAGCAGTTCTTC,.,TRBV29-1,.,TRBJ2-1
CASSLGDSRARLVF,TGTGCCAGCAGCTTAGGGGACAGTCGCGCCAGGTTGGTTTTT,few,TRBV11-2,TRBD1,TRBJ1-4
CASSESQGLGETQYF,TGTGCCAGCAGTGAATCCCAGGGATTGGGAGAGACCCAGTACTTC,.,TRBV25-1,.,TRBJ2-5
CASSQDAFGTVYNSPLHF,TGCGCCAGCAGCCAAGATGCTTTCGGGACAGTCTATAATTCACCCCTCCACTTT,.,TRBV4-3,TRBD1,TRBJ1-6
CASSLRVTDTQYF,TGTGCCAGCAGCCTCCGGGTCACAGATACGCAGTATTTT,.,TRBV5-4,.,TRBJ2-3
CASSLPGVEAEAFF,TGTGCCAGCAGTTTACCAGGGGTTGAGGCTGAAGCTTTCTTT,.,TRBV28,.,TRBJ1-1
CASSVPGQKHTEAFF,TGTGCCAGCAGCGTGCCGGGACAGAAACACACTGAAGCTTTCTTT,.,TRBV11-1,TRBD1,TRBJ1-1
CASSYPSGTGSYEQYF,TGTGCCAGCAGTTACCCTTCCGGGACAGGCTCCTACGAGCAGTACTTC,once,TRBV13,TRBD1,TRBJ2-7
CASSSRVGRDTEAFF,TGTGCCAGCAGCTCCAGGGTGGGTAGGGACACTGAAGCTTTCTTT,.,TRBV7-9,.,TRBJ1-1
CASSLWDMNTEAFF,TGCGCCAGCAGCTTGTGGGATATGAACACTGAAGCTTTCTTT,.,TRBV5-1,.,TRBJ1-1
CASSYLRQQYF,TGTGCCAGCAGTTACCTCCGGCAACAGTACTTC,.,TRBV6-1,.,TRBJ2-7
CASAPRQETQYF,TGTGCCAGCGCTCCACGACAAGAGACCCAGTACTTC,.,TRBV14,.,TRBJ2-5
CASSYRAPHNSPLHF,TGTGCCAGCAGTTACCGGGCTCCCCATAATTCACCCCTCCACTTT,.,TRBV6-6,.,TRBJ1-6
CASSQDLLPNEKLFF,TGCGCCAGCAGCCAAGATTTACTACCTAATGAAAAACTGTTTTTT,.,TRBV4-1,.,TRBJ1-4
CASSLVTSVEQFF,TGTGCCAGCAGCTTGGTTACTAGCGTAGAGCAGTTCTTC,.,TRBV5-6,TRBD2,TRBJ2-1
CASSLDGGPNYGYTF,TGTGCCAGCAGCTTAGATGGGGGACCTAACTATGGCTACACCTTC,.,TRBV11-2,.,TRBJ1-2
CSVGGQGNGELFF,TGCAGCGTTGGGGGACAGGGAAACGGGGAGCTGTTTTTT,.,TRBV29-1,TRBD1,TRBJ2-2
CASSLTSGSTRLSYEQYF,TGTGCCAGCAGCTTGACTAGCGGGAGTACCCGCCTATCCTACGAGCAGTACTTC,.,TRBV5-4,TRBD2,TRBJ2-7
CASSFERRNYFNEQYF,TGTGCCAGCAGTTTTGAACGGAGGAACTACTTCAACGAGCAGTACTTC,.,TRBV28,.,TRBJ2-7
CASSVRQTNSPLHF,TGTGCCAGCAGCGTAAGGCAGACAAATTCACCCCTCCACTTT,.,TRBV9,.,TRBJ1-6
CASSLVGQDREAFF,TGTGCCAGCAGCTTAGTAGGACAGGACCGTGAAGCTTTCTTT,.,TRBV7-2,TRBD1,TRBJ1-1
CASSMSDSNTEAFF,TGTGCCAGTAGTATGTCGGATTCGAACACTGAAGCTTTCTTT,.,TRBV19,.,TRBJ1-1
CATSRDKGYEQYF,TGTGCCACCAGCAGAGATAAGGGTTACGAGCAGTACTTC,few,TRBV15,.,TRBJ2-7
CASSARQGSHTQYF,TGTGCCAGCAGTGCCCGACAGGGCTCCCATACGCAGTATTTT,.,TRBV28,TRBD1,TRBJ2-3
CASRPRAPYGYTF,TGTGCCAGCAGACCAAGGGCGCCCTATGGCTACACCTTC,.,TRBV5-5,.,TRBJ1-2
CASSATGPANEQFF,TGTGCCAGCAGTGCGACTGGGCCGGCCAATGAGCAGTTCTTC,.,TRBV2,.,TRBJ2-1